These 10 T cell receptor beta chains were all obtained from the same sample, sequenced in a study of cytotoxic CD8 clonotypes in ibrutinib-treated CLL (dated by TCRdb to the early 2020s). The library was generated by the immunoSEQ multiplex PCR assay. Here the immuneACCESS table is served through TCRdb, limited to in-frame sequences with V and J called. Missing clones are a known gap in these copies; in checked studies unresolved V genes cover under half, and the rest lacks a known reason. The sample table shows some 300,000 clones, and almost 80% are seen once. Jointly, the top ten make up 6.5% to 8.5% of the sample. The starting material was PBMCs, obtained before ibrutinib treatment. These receptor sequences come from a human donor with chronic lymphocytic leukemia.

CDR3 loop: CASSQNREFSYEQYF. CDR3 sequence (DNA): TGTGCCAGCAGCCAGAACAGGGAATTTTCCTACGAGCAGTACTTC. The chain joins TRBV7-9 to TRBJ2-7, with D possibly matching TRBD1 (6 bases). V gave up 5 bases and J gave up 1 base, with 15 bases separating them. Germline CDR1 is SEHNR and CDR2 is FQNEAQ (reference sequence). This CDR3 has 15 residues.

This chain uses TRBV7-2 with TRBJ2-3, with D unresolved. The CDR3 is 12 amino acids. Trimming took off 2 bases at V and 6 bases at J, with 6 bases between the two ends. The germline V gene encodes CDR1 SGHTA and CDR2 FQGNSA. The CDR3, as DNA: TGTGCCAGCAGCTTACGGTTGGATACGCAGTATTTT. It encodes CASSLRLDTQYF.

CDR3 nucleotide sequence: TGTGCCAGTAGTCCGGGACTAGCGGGGTACAATGAGCAGTTCTTC. It encodes CASSPGLAGYNEQFF. The genes are TRBV19 and TRBJ2-1; 13 bases are a match to TRBD2. CDR3 length: 15 amino acids. Unmatched junction bases numbered 2, after V lost 5 bases and J lost 4 bases. Germline-derived CDR1 and CDR2 are LNHDA and SQIVND (reference sequence).

The chain combines TRBV27 with TRBJ2-3; D is possibly TRBD1 or TRBD2 (5 bases each). This CDR3 has 14 amino acids. V was trimmed by 5 bases and J by 1 base, leaving 10 bases between them. Germline loops: CDR1 MNHEY, CDR2 SMNVEV (reference sequence). CDR3 bases: TGTGCCAGCAGTCGGGACGAACGCACAGATACGCAGTATTTT. This gives the protein CASSRDERTDTQYF.

This clone appeared a single time. The chain has TRBV7-8 and TRBJ2-7, with D perhaps matching TRBD1 or TRBD2 (5 bases each). Looked up from germline, CDR1 is SGHVS and CDR2 is FQNEAQ. Trimming removed 8 bases at V and 2 bases at J, with 19 bases between. The CDR3 consists of 15 residues. The CDR3 DNA reads TGTGCCAGCGGCGATGGAGGACACCCGACCTACGAGCAGTACTTC. Residues: CASGDGGHPTYEQYF.

The chain couples TRBV11-3 to TRBJ2-3; no clear D gene. CDR1 and CDR2 (germline): SGHNT, YENEEA. The CDR3 runs to 13 residues. The V end was cut by 5 bases, the J end by 4 bases, with 10 bases between. Here the CDR3 reads CASSAAGADTQYF. In DNA, the CDR3 is TGTGCCAGCAGCGCGGCAGGTGCAGATACGCAGTATTTT.

The table lists this clone with a few counts. The CDR3 spells CASSLEGLAYYNEQFF. The CDR3 DNA sequence: TGTGCCAGCAGCTTGGAAGGACTAGCGTACTACAATGAGCAGTTCTTC. The chain combines TRBV5-6 with TRBJ2-1, with TRBD2 matching 9 bases. The CDR3 consists of 16 residues. Germline assignment: CDR1 SGHDT and CDR2 YYEEEE. Trimming removed 0 bases from V and 3 bases from J; junction bases left unmatched: 4.

This chain connects TRBV28 to TRBJ1-2; D remains ambiguous. Germline V gene data show CDR1 as MDHEN and CDR2 as SYDVKM. The CDR3 is 12 residues long. Between the trimmed V and J ends, which lost 7 bases and 3 bases, there was a span of 9 bases. The CDR3 loop is CASTPYDYGYTF. CDR3 sequence (DNA): TGTGCCAGCACCCCGTATGACTATGGCTACACCTTC.

This clone was seen more than once but under ten times. The chain couples TRBV2 to TRBJ2-7; D is uncertain. The V end lost 6 bases, the J end lost 6 bases, and 15 bases lay between the germline ends. CDR1 and CDR2 from the germline V gene are SNHLY and FYNNEI. This CDR3 has 13 residues. This chain's CDR3 is CASRVTTMGEQYF. The CDR3 coding sequence is TGTGCCAGCAGGGTTACTACTATGGGCGAGCAGTACTTC.

The chain carries TRBV7-2 and TRBJ2-7; D is unresolved. CDR3 length: 13 residues. V gave up 5 bases and J gave up 3 bases, with 11 bases separating them. The germline CDR1 and CDR2 sequences are SGHTA and FQGNSA. This CDR3 reads CASSLQFDYEQYF. The DNA for the CDR3 is TGTGCCAGCAGCCTTCAATTCGACTACGAGCAGTACTTC.